This TCR beta chain was sequenced for a study of shared clonotypes between healthy human individuals. Study results and caveats: Naive subsets generally had larger estimated richness than memory subsets. The sole specimen, blood, was sampled, and tissue repertoires likely differ.

Data came from immunoSEQ multiplex PCR; TCRdb stores just in-frame clones and leaves some out. Of about 1 million clones in the sample, about 77% were seen once. A note on this clone: The antigen is unknown.

V was pared by 1 base and J by 1 base, with 8 bases between. Germline V gene data show CDR1 as KGHSH and CDR2 as LQKENI. The CDR3 spans 16 residues. This sequence joins TRBV18 and TRBJ2-6; D gene ambiguous. Sequencing input: memory CD4+ T cells sorted from blood. Subset of the sample: CD45RA-negative fraction. The TCR originated in a man between 18 and 35 years old in good health. The CDR3 loop is CASSPQQISGANVLTF. The CDR3 DNA follows: TGTGCCAGCTCACCACAACAAATTTCTGGGGCCAACGTCCTGACTTTC.